What follows describes a single TCR beta chain. The entry originates in a study of blood T cell repertoires in COVID-19. Study-wide background: COVID-19 samples, acute and convalescent, were from the United States, Italy and Spain.

TCRdb keeps only in-frame clones here, not all; method: immunoSEQ multiplex PCR. The repertoire holds 200,000 or so clones, with 87% as singletons. Trimming removed 1 base at V and 0 bases at J, with 8 bases between. Looked up from germline, CDR1 is SGDLS and CDR2 is YYNGEE. The length of the CDR3 is 15 residues. Source material: peripheral blood. The sequence was obtained from a man aged 35-49 years with active or convalescent COVID-19. V gene TRBV9 combines with J gene TRBJ1-3; D unresolved. The CDR3 bases are TGTGCCAGCAGCGTAATGGGAGACTCTGGAAACACCATATATTTT. This gives the protein CASSVMGDSGNTIYF.